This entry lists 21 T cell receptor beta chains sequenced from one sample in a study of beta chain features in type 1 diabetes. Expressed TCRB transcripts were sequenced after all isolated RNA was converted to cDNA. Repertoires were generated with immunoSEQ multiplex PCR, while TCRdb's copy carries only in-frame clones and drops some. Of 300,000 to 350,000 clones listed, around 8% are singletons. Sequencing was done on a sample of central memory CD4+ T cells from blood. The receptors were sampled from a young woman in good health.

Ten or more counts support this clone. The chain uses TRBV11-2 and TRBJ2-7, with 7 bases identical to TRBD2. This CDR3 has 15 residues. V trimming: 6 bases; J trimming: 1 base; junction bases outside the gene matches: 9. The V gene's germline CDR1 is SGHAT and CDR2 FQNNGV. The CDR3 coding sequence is TGTGCCAGCAGGTTCGGTACTAGCGAGTCCTACGAGCAGTACTTC. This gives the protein CASRFGTSESYEQYF.

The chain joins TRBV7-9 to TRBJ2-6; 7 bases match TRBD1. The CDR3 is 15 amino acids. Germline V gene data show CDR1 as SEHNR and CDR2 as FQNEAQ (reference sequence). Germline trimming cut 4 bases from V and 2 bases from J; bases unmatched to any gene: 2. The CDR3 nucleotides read TGTGCCAGCAGCTCCCAGGGGGCTGGGGCCAACGTCCTGACTTTC. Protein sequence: CASSSQGAGANVLTF.

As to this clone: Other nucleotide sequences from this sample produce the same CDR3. CDR3 coding DNA: TGTGCCAGCGGAGAGGAGACCCAGTACTTC. This sequence encodes CASGEETQYF. The chain has TRBV6-1 and TRBJ2-5; D remains unclear. The CDR3 length is 10 residues. Per germline, CDR1 MNHNS and CDR2 SASEGT. The V end was cut by 8 bases, the J end by 5 bases, with 6 bases between.

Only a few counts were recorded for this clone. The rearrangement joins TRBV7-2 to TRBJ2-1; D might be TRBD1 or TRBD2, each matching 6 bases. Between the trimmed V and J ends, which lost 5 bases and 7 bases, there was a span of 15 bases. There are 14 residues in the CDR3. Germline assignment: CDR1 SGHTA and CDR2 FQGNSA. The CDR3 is CASSKTRGANEQFF. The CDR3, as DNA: TGTGCCAGCAGCAAAACGAGGGGGGCAAATGAGCAGTTCTTC.

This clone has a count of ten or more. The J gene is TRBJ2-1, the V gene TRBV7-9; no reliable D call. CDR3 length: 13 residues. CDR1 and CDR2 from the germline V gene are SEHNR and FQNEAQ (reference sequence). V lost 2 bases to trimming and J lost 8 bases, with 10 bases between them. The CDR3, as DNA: TGTGCCAGCAGCTTAACCCAGGAGCATGAGCAGTTCTTC. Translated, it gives CASSLTQEHEQFF.

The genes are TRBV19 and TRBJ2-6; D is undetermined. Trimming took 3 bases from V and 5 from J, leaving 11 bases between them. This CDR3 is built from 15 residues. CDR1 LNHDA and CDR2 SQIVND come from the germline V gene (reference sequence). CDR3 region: CASSIITGRANVLTF. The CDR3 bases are TGTGCCAGTAGTATTATCACCGGGCGGGCCAACGTCCTGACTTTC.

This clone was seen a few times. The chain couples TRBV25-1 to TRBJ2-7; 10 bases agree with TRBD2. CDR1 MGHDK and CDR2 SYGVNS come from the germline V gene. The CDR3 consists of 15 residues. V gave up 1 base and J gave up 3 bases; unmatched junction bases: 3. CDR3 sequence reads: CASSESGTSDYEQYF. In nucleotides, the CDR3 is TGTGCCAGCAGTGAATCCGGGACTAGCGACTACGAGCAGTACTTC.

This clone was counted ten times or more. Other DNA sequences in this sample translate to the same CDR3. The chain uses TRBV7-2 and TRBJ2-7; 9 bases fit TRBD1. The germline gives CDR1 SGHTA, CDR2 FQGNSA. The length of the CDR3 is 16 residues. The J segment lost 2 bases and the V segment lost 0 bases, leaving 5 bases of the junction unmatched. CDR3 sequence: CASSLAFGTGTYEQYF. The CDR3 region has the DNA TGTGCCAGCAGCTTAGCGTTTGGGACAGGGACCTACGAGCAGTACTTC.

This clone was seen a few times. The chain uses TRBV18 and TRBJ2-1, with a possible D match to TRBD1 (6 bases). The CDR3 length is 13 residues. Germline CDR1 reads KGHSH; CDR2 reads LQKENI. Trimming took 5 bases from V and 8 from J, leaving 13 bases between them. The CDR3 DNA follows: TGTGCCAGCTCAGTACAGGGTGGAGATGAGCAGTTCTTC. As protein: CASSVQGGDEQFF.

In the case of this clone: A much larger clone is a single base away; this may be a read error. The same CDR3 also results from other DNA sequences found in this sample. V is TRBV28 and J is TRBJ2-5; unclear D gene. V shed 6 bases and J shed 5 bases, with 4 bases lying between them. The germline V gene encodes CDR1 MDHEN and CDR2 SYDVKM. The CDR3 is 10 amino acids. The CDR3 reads CASRQETQYF. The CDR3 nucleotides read TGTGCCAGCAGGCAGGAGACCCAGTACTTC.

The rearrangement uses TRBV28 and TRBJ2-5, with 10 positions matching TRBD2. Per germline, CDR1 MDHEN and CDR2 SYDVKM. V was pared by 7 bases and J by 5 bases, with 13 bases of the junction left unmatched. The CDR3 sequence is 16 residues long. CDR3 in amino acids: CASNLGASGRLETQYF. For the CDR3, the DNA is TGTGCCAGCAACCTTGGAGCTAGCGGGAGACTCGAGACCCAGTACTTC.

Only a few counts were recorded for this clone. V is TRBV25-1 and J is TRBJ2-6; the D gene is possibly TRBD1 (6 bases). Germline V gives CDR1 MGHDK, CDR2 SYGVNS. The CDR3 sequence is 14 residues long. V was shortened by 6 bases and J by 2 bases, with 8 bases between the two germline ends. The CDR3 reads CASRQGAGANVLTF. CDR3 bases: TGTGCCAGCAGACAGGGCGCTGGGGCCAACGTCCTGACTTTC.

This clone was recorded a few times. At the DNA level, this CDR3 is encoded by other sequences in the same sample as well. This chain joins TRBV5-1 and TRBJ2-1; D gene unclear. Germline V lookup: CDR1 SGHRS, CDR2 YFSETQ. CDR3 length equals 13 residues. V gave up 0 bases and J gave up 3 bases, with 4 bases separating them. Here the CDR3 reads CASSLASYNEQFF. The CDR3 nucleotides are TGCGCCAGCAGCTTGGCCAGCTACAATGAGCAGTTCTTC.

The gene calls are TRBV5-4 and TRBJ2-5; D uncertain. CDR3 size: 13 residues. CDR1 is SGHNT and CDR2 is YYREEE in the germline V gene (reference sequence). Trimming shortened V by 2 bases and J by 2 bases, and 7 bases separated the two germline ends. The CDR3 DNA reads TGTGCCAGCAGCTTTACAGAACAAGAGACCCAGTACTTC. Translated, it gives CASSFTEQETQYF. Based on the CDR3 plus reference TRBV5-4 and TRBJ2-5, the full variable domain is ETGVTQSPTHLIKTRGQQVTLRCSSQSGHNTVSWYQQALGQGPQFIFQYYREEENGRGNFPPRFSGLQFPNYSSELNVNALELDDSALYLCASSFTEQETQYFGPGTRLLVL.

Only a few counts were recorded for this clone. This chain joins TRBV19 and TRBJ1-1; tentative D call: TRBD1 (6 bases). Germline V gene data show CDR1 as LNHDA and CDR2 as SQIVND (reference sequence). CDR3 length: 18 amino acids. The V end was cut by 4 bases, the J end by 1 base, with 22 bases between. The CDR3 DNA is TGTGCCAGTAGTACCCGACGGACAGTCGACCCTAGGAACACTGAAGCTTTCTTT. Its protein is CASSTRRTVDPRNTEAFF. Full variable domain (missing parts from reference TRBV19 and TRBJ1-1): DGGITQSPKYLFRKEGQNVTLSCEQNLNHDAMYWYRQDPGQGLRLIYYSQIVNDFQKGDIAEGYSVSREKKESFPLTVTSAQKNPTAFYLCASSTRRTVDPRNTEAFFGQGTRLTVV.

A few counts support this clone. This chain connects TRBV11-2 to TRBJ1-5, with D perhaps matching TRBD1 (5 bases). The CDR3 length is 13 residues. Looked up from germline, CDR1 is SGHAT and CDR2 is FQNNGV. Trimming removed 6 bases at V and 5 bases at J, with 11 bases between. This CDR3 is CASSSQGDQPQHF. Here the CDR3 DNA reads TGTGCCAGCAGTTCCCAGGGAGATCAGCCCCAGCATTTT.

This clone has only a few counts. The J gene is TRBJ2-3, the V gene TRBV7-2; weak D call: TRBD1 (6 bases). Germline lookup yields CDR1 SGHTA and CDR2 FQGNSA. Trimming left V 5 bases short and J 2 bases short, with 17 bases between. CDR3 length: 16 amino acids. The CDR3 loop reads CASSGEGTLPTDTQYF. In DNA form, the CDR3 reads TGTGCCAGCAGCGGAGAGGGGACACTGCCCACAGATACGCAGTATTTT.

The CDR3 loop reads CASSSPSSEQFF. The CDR3 coding sequence is TGTGCCAGCAGTTCTCCGTCGTCTGAGCAGTTCTTC. The rearrangement joins TRBV6-5 to TRBJ2-1; no clear D gene. The V gene lost 4 bases and the J gene lost 9 bases, with 10 bases spanning the gap. This CDR3 is 12 amino acids long. Per the germline V gene, CDR1 is MNHEY and CDR2 is SVGAGI.

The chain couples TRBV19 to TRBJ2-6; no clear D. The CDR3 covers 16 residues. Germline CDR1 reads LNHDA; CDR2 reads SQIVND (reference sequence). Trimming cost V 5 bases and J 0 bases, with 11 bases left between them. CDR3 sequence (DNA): TGTGCCAGTAGTGTTAGAGGATACTCTGGGGCCAACGTCCTGACTTTC. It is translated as CASSVRGYSGANVLTF. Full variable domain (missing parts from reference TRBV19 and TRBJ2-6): DGGITQSPKYLFRKEGQNVTLSCEQNLNHDAMYWYRQDPGQGLRLIYYSQIVNDFQKGDIAEGYSVSREKKESFPLTVTSAQKNPTAFYLCASSVRGYSGANVLTFGAGSRLTVL.

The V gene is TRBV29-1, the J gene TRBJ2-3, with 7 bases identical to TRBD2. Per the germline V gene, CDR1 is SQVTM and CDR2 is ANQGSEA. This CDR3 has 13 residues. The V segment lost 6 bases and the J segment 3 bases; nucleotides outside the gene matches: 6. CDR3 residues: CSVRPGGTDTQYF. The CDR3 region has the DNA TGCAGCGTACGTCCCGGGGGGACAGATACGCAGTATTTT.

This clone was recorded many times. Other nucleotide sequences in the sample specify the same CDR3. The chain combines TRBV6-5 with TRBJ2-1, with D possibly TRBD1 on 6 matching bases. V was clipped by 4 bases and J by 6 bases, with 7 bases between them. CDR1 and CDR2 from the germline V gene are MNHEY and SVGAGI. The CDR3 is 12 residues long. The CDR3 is CASSLQGNEQFF. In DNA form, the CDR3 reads TGTGCCAGCAGTTTACAGGGCAATGAGCAGTTCTTC.